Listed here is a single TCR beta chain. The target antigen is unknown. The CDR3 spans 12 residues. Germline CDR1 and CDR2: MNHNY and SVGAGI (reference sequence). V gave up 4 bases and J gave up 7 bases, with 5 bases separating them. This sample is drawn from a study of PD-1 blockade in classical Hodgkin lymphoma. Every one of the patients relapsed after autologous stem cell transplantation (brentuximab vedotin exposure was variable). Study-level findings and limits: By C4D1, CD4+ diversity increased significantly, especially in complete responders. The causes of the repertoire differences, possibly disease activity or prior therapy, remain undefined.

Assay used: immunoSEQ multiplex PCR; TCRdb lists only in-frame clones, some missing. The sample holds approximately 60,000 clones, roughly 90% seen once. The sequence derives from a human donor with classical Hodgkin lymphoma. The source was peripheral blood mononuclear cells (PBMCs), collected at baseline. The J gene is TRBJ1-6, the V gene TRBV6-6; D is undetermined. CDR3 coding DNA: TGTGCCAGCAGTTTGGTGAATTCACCCCTCCACTTT. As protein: CASSLVNSPLHF.